The sequence of this T cell receptor (beta chain) was determined in a study of T cells expressing NK-cell markers. The CDR3 has 15 amino acids. The V gene's germline CDR1 is SGHRS and CDR2 YFSETQ. cDNA encoding TCR beta was synthesized via 5'RACE template switching incorporating UMIs. TCRdb re-analyzed the 5' RACE reads; it lists each CDR3 protein once, without DNA. The sample table includes 350,000 to 450,000 distinct CDR3 sequences. Of note for this clonotype: Its antigen is undetermined.

Study-wide points: Whether the expanded NKG2C+ T cell clones recognized HCMV remained unclear. Among several donors, these clonotypes also ranked first in the CD3+CD56-NKG2C+ fraction.

The sample comprised blood T cells: a sorted CD56 or NKG2C T cell subset, CD4+ or CD8+ T cells, or bulk PBMC T cells (not recorded which). The source of this sequence is a man aged 18-75 years in good health. J is TRBJ2-4 and V is TRBV5-1; TCRdb's D gene call, TRBD2, goes unchecked for lack of DNA. The chain's CDR3 is CASSLGALAKNIQYF.